The 25 T cell receptor beta chains in this list originate from one sample, sequenced in a study of blood T cell repertoires in COVID-19. Using immunoSEQ multiplex PCR, the repertoire was profiled, and TCRdb retains in-frame clones only, with some absent. This table holds roughly 300,000 clones, 90% found once. The sample was peripheral blood. Source of these receptors: a woman in her 30s with COVID-19, enrolled during active disease.

The chain is built from TRBV7-9 and TRBJ2-2, with TRBD2 identical over 13 bases. The V gene's germline CDR1 is SEHNR and CDR2 FQNEAQ (reference sequence). The CDR3 length is 16 residues. Trimming removed 6 bases from V and 7 bases from J; junction bases left unmatched: 8. The DNA for the CDR3 is TGTGCCAGCAGTTCCGGGACTAGCGGGATTGACGGGGAGCTGTTTTTT. This sequence encodes CASSSGTSGIDGELFF.

The rearrangement uses TRBV9 and TRBJ2-1; D remains ambiguous. V dropped 4 bases and J dropped 4 bases, with 21 bases sitting between them. Germline CDR1 reads SGDLS; CDR2 reads YYNGEE. The CDR3 sequence is 17 residues long. The CDR3 is CASSSDRLGMPYNEQFF. CDR3 bases: TGTGCCAGCAGCTCCGATAGGCTAGGTATGCCGTACAATGAGCAGTTCTTC.

This clone has only one observation. This rearrangement joins TRBV3-1 (or the pseudogene TRBV3-2) to TRBJ2-1, with TRBD2 identical over 7 bases. Trimming took 1 base from V and 12 from J; bases not matched to a gene: 9. Germline values: CDR1 LGHDT, CDR2 YNNKEL (reference sequence). The CDR3 contains 14 residues. The CDR3 region is CASSQAVPGGMQFF. The CDR3 bases are TGTGCCAGCAGCCAAGCAGTTCCGGGGGGAATGCAGTTCTTC.

Comments on this clone: This sample also contains other DNA sequences that code for the same CDR3. This sequence joins TRBV19 and TRBJ2-1; tentative D call: TRBD2 (5 bases). CDR1 is LNHDA, CDR2 SQIVND, per germline (reference sequence). V lost 3 bases to trimming and J lost 3 bases, with 12 bases between them. The CDR3 covers 15 residues. CDR3 bases: TGTGCCAGTAGTATCTCCAGCGGCCTCTACAATGAGCAGTTCTTC. It specifies CASSISSGLYNEQFF.

This clone was recorded a few times. The chain combines TRBV5-4 with TRBJ2-7; tentative D call: TRBD2 (6 bases). Trimming pared 0 bases from V and 2 bases from J, leaving 12 bases between. Germline loops: CDR1 SGHNT, CDR2 YYREEE (reference sequence). The CDR3 loop spans 15 amino acids. CDR3 in amino acids: CASSLVGSGTYEQYF. In DNA, the CDR3 is TGTGCCAGCAGCTTGGTGGGTAGCGGTACCTACGAGCAGTACTTC.

The chain carries TRBV12-3 or TRBV12-4 and TRBJ2-1; D call uncertain. CDR3 size: 13 residues. V was pared by 3 bases and J by 4 bases, with 7 bases between. CDR3 loop: CASSFSVYNEQFF. The DNA for the CDR3 is TGTGCCAGCAGTTTCTCCGTGTACAATGAGCAGTTCTTC.

CDR3 coding DNA: TGTGCCATCAGTGAGGGAGACGGAATCCCTAACTATGGCTACACCTTC. Amino acids: CAISEGDGIPNYGYTF. The chain is built from TRBV10-3 and TRBJ1-2; unclear D gene. The length of the CDR3 is 16 residues. Trimming took 2 bases from V and 0 from J, leaving 13 bases between them. In germline, CDR1 is ENHRY, CDR2 SYGVKD.

As concerns this clone: The junction shows a germline mismatch at one end, possibly a read error. This chain uses TRBV28 with TRBJ1-1; 9 bases are shared with TRBD1. CDR1 is MDHEN, CDR2 SYDVKM, per germline. The CDR3 covers 13 residues. CDR3 nucleotide sequence: TGTGCCAGCAGCCATCTTGGGACAGGGTTTATACTTTTT. It is translated as CASSHLGTGFILF.

The chain recombines TRBV6-4 with TRBJ1-6; a possible D gene is TRBD1 (6 bases). This CDR3 has 14 residues. V lost 6 bases and J 6 bases, leaving 12 bases between the germline ends. Germline V gene data show CDR1 as MRHNA and CDR2 as SNTAGT. CDR3 sequence: CASREMGANSPLHF. The CDR3 coding sequence is TGTGCCAGCAGGGAGATGGGGGCTAATTCACCCCTCCACTTT.

The gene calls are TRBV28 and TRBJ2-2; D remains unclear. V lost 2 bases to trimming and J lost 7 bases, with 8 bases between them. Per the germline V gene, CDR1 is MDHEN and CDR2 is SYDVKM. This CDR3 comprises 13 residues. CDR3 sequence (DNA): TGTGCCAGCAGTTTACGCGGCGGCGGGGAGCTGTTTTTT. Translated, it gives CASSLRGGGELFF. The full variable domain, with the rest looked up from reference TRBV28 and TRBJ2-2, is DVKVTQSSRYLVKRTGEKVFLECVQDMDHENMFWYRQDPGLGLRLIYFSYDVKMKEKGDIPEGYSVSREKKERFSLILESASTNQTSMYLCASSLRGGGELFFGEGSRLTVL.

This chain uses TRBV9 with TRBJ2-7, with 9 positions matching TRBD2. CDR1 and CDR2 from the germline V gene are SGDLS and YYNGEE. V lost 0 bases, J lost 5 bases, and 3 bases stayed unmatched. This CDR3 contains 14 residues. The CDR3 nucleotides are TGTGCCAGCAGCGTAGGCGGGAGGGCCGACGAGCAGTACTTC. Translating it yields CASSVGGRADEQYF.

This chain connects TRBV10-3 to TRBJ2-7; 14 nucleotides line up with TRBD2. The V gene's germline CDR1 is ENHRY and CDR2 SYGVKD. The CDR3 spans 18 residues. With 2 bases clipped from V and 4 bases from J, the junction kept 10 bases outside the gene matches. This CDR3 is CAISEPPGLAGVGYEQYF. The DNA of the CDR3 is TGTGCCATCAGTGAGCCTCCGGGACTAGCGGGAGTTGGTTACGAGCAGTACTTC.

This clone was found a few times. The chain uses TRBV11-2 and TRBJ1-2; D unclear. The germline V gene has CDR1 SGHAT and CDR2 FQNNGV. The CDR3 is 13 amino acids. The ends were cut back, 0 bases at V and 8 bases at J, with 10 bases in the middle. The CDR3 protein is CASSLDPTRGYTF. The CDR3 DNA reads TGTGCCAGCAGCTTAGACCCCACTAGAGGCTACACCTTC.

This chain links TRBV2 with TRBJ1-4, with D tentatively TRBD1 (5 bases). This CDR3 has 15 amino acids. Germline CDR1 is SNHLY and CDR2 is FYNNEI. V was pared by 6 bases and J by 0 bases, with 11 bases between. This CDR3 is CASRPDTATNEKLFF. The DNA for the CDR3 is TGTGCCAGCAGGCCGGACACCGCAACTAATGAAAAACTGTTTTTT.

CDR3 in amino acids: CSAAGGRQSTDTQYF. The CDR3, as DNA: TGCAGCGCGGCGGGGGGCCGACAATCCACAGATACGCAGTATTTT. The V and J genes are TRBV29-1 and TRBJ2-3; TRBD2 matches 8 bases. Trimming took 7 bases from V and 2 from J; bases not matched to a gene: 11. CDR1 and CDR2 from the germline V gene are SQVTM and ANQGSEA. This CDR3 comprises 15 residues.

This sequence joins TRBV3-1 (or the pseudogene TRBV3-2) and TRBJ1-4; weak D call: TRBD1 (5 bases). Germline values: CDR1 LGHDT, CDR2 YNNKEL (reference sequence). Trimming cost V 7 bases and J 3 bases, with 15 bases left between them. The CDR3 contains 15 residues. As DNA, the CDR3 is TGTGCCAGCACCACAAAGGGGATGCCTAATGAAAAACTGTTTTTT. Translation gives CASTTKGMPNEKLFF.

The chain links TRBV4-3 to TRBJ2-7; TRBD1 agrees at 7 bases. In germline, CDR1 is LGHNA, CDR2 YSLEER. The CDR3 runs 15 residues. With V trimmed by 0 bases and J by 10 bases, 12 bases remained unmatched. This CDR3 reads CASSQDRGLSGGQYF. CDR3 bases: TGCGCCAGCAGCCAAGATAGGGGCCTGTCAGGGGGACAGTACTTC.

The rearrangement uses TRBV28 and TRBJ1-2, with TRBD1 matching over 12 bases. This CDR3 has 16 residues. The germline V gene encodes CDR1 MDHEN and CDR2 SYDVKM. The V gene end was trimmed by 4 bases and the J gene end by 4 bases; junction bases not matched to a gene: 7. In DNA form, the CDR3 reads TGTGCCAGCAGTTCCACCGGGACAGGGGGCTTCTATGGCTACACCTTC. Its protein is CASSSTGTGGFYGYTF.

V usage is TRBV2 and J usage is TRBJ1-1; 7 nucleotides match TRBD1. CDR1 and CDR2 from the germline V gene are SNHLY and FYNNEI. This CDR3 spans 13 amino acids. The V and J ends lost 6 bases and 4 bases, in that order; junction bases with no gene match: 5. CDR3 nucleotides: TGTGCCAGCAGACCCACAGGGGTCACTGAAGCTTTCTTT. Translated: CASRPTGVTEAFF.

V and J are TRBV11-2 and TRBJ2-3, with 8 positions matching TRBD2. The V segment lost 7 bases and the J segment 2 bases; nucleotides outside the gene matches: 11. The CDR3 covers 16 residues. Germline V gene lookup returns CDR1 SGHAT and CDR2 FQNNGV. The CDR3 loop reads CASTLGLAGFTDTQYF. CDR3 sequence (DNA): TGTGCCAGCACCCTTGGGTTAGCGGGATTCACAGATACGCAGTATTTT.

This rearrangement joins TRBV25-1 to TRBJ1-4; D is ambiguous. V dropped 4 bases and J dropped 8 bases, with 14 bases sitting between them. This CDR3 region has 14 residues. Germline CDR1 and CDR2: MGHDK and SYGVNS. The CDR3 DNA sequence: TGTGCCAGCAGTGGACTTGGGCGGGGAGAAAAACTGTTTTTT. This translates into CASSGLGRGEKLFF. The full variable domain, completed using reference TRBV25-1 and TRBJ1-4, is EADIYQTPRYLVIGTGKKITLECSQTMGHDKMYWYQQDPGMELHLIHYSYGVNSTEKGDLSSESTVSRIRTEHFPLTLESARPSHTSQYLCASSGLGRGEKLFFGSGTQLSVL.

This chain uses TRBV6-5 with TRBJ2-7, with 9 nucleotides matching TRBD2. This CDR3 is 12 amino acids long. Looked up from germline, CDR1 is MNHEY and CDR2 is SVGAGI. Germline trimming cut 6 bases from V and 6 bases from J; bases unmatched to any gene: 3. CDR3 DNA: TGTGCCAGCAGGGGGACTAGCTCCGAGCAGTACTTC. Encoded protein: CASRGTSSEQYF.

This chain joins TRBV30 and TRBJ1-2; a possible D gene is TRBD1 (6 bases). Trimming removed 0 bases from V and 3 bases from J, with 8 bases in between. Germline V gene data show CDR1 as GTSNPN and CDR2 as SVGIG (reference sequence). This CDR3 is built from 13 residues. Here the CDR3 DNA reads TGTGCCTGGAGTGTATCAGGGGACTATGGCTACACCTTC. This codes for CAWSVSGDYGYTF.

The rearrangement links TRBV5-8 to TRBJ1-1; no definite D call. CDR3 length: 17 amino acids. Looked up from germline, CDR1 is SGHTS and CDR2 is YDEGEE. The V end was cut by 1 base, the J end by 0 bases, with 16 bases between. CDR3 protein: CASSLLGGSTLNTEAFF. CDR3 nucleotides: TGTGCCAGCAGCTTGTTGGGTGGGAGTACCTTGAACACTGAAGCTTTCTTT.

The chain has TRBV2 and TRBJ2-5; a possible D gene is TRBD2 (6 bases). The CDR3 spans 15 residues. Trimming left V 8 bases short and J 3 bases short, with 19 bases between. Germline V gene lookup returns CDR1 SNHLY and CDR2 FYNNEI. The CDR3 sequence is CASYPAGQAEETQYF. In DNA form, the CDR3 reads TGTGCCAGCTACCCGGCGGGGCAGGCCGAAGAGACCCAGTACTTC.